This passage covers 3 T cell receptor beta chains from one sample sequenced in a study of OX40 agonist ivuxolimab in advanced cancers. The data were produced by immunoSEQ multiplex PCR, yet TCRdb's version contains in-frame clones alone and is incomplete. The sample yields approximately 22,000 clones, over 75% seen once. The sequences come from CD4+ or CD8+ T cells sorted from blood, collected in a trial of the OX40 agonist ivuxolimab. These receptors were collected from an adult with an advanced solid tumor such as melanoma, head and neck, liver or kidney cancer.

The V and J genes are TRBV2 and TRBJ2-3; perhaps TRBD1 as D (5 bases). From germline, CDR1 is SNHLY and CDR2 FYNNEI. This CDR3 contains 15 residues. The V and J ends lost 8 bases and 3 bases respectively, with 18 bases between them. The CDR3 loop is CASRQSSWGTDTQYF. The CDR3 coding sequence is TGTGCCAGCCGACAGTCAAGTTGGGGTACAGATACGCAGTATTTT.

This clone was detected only once. DNA for the CDR3: TGTGCCAGCAAAACCGGGACCGTCACTGAAGCTTTCTTT. Its protein is CASKTGTVTEAFF. V and J are TRBV27 and TRBJ1-1; the D gene is possibly TRBD1 (5 bases). Trimming took 7 bases from V and 4 from J, leaving 13 bases between them. This CDR3 has 13 residues. Germline loops: CDR1 MNHEY, CDR2 SMNVEV (reference sequence).

The chain couples TRBV7-2 to TRBJ2-3; D is unresolved. V was pared by 0 bases and J by 5 bases, with 15 bases between. The CDR3 extends over 16 amino acids. The V gene's germline CDR1 is SGHTA and CDR2 FQGNSA. CDR3 in DNA: TGTGCCAGCAGCTTAGCGTACCCCTCCCCGGTAGATACGCAGTATTTT. As protein: CASSLAYPSPVDTQYF.